The 14 T cell receptor beta chains given below trace back to one sample, sequenced in a study of breast tumors, draining lymph nodes, adjacent tissues. The lymph nodes were axillary draining lymph nodes from breast cancer patients. MiXCR, run by TCRdb on the multiplex PCR reads, gives a single entry per CDR3 protein. In the table there are 200,000 to 250,000 distinct CDR3 sequences, roughly a third of which are singletons. Sequenced material: axillary lymph node tissue. These receptor sequences come from a female donor with breast cancer. Some clones in this sample may be carry-over from other donors' samples.

This clonotype was observed at least ten times. The chain carries TRBV19 and TRBJ2-3, with 8 bases that match TRBD2. The V gene end was trimmed by 6 bases and the J gene end by 2 bases; junction bases not matched to a gene: 7. CDR3 length equals 15 residues. In germline, CDR1 is LNHDA, CDR2 SQIVND (reference sequence). Here the CDR3 reads CASRKAGATTDTQYF. CDR3 DNA sequence: TGTGCCAGTAGGAAAGCGGGAGCTACCACAGATACGCAGTATTTT.

This clonotype was counted a single time. A much larger clone lies a single base off, so this may be a read error. The chain uses TRBV5-1 and TRBJ2-5; TRBD1 matches 11 bases. There are 17 residues in the CDR3. Germline V gene sequence: CDR1 SGHRS, CDR2 YFSETQ. CDR3 region: CASSTGTGGSVRETRYF. CDR3 bases: TGCGCCAGCAGCACAGGGACAGGGGGTTCCGTGAGAGAGACCCGGTACTTC.

The sample holds many counts of this clonotype. The chain has TRBV12-5 and TRBJ1-3; the D is unclear. The CDR3 runs to 10 residues. V shed 2 bases and J shed 7 bases, with 0 bases lying between them. The V gene's germline CDR1 is LGHNT and CDR2 FRNRAP. The CDR3 nucleotides read TGTGCTAGTGGTTTGAACACCATATATTTT. Protein product: CASGLNTIYF.

This clonotype has a count of ten or more. The chain employs TRBV6-5 and TRBJ2-5, with 9 bases matching TRBD2. The V segment lost 2 bases and the J segment 2 bases; nucleotides outside the gene matches: 6. The CDR3 loop spans 16 amino acids. CDR1 and CDR2 (germline): MNHEY, SVGAGI. The CDR3 nucleotides are TGTGCCAGCAGTTACCTAGCGGGGCCGTCTCAAGAGACCCAGTACTTC. This codes for CASSYLAGPSQETQYF.

This clonotype was detected a few times. This chain joins TRBV27 and TRBJ2-5; 15 nucleotides line up with TRBD2. Germline V gene lookup returns CDR1 MNHEY and CDR2 SMNVEV (reference sequence). The CDR3 has 16 residues. The V segment lost 0 bases and the J segment 4 bases; nucleotides outside the gene matches: 0. The CDR3 DNA is TGTGCCAGCAGTTTATCGGGACTAGCGGGAGGAGAGACCCAGTACTTC. Translated, it gives CASSLSGLAGGETQYF.

This rearrangement joins TRBV19 to TRBJ2-6, with D tentatively TRBD2 (5 bases). The V and J ends lost 1 base and 5 bases respectively, with 12 bases between them. The CDR3 totals 16 residues. Germline CDR1 LNHDA, CDR2 SQIVND (reference sequence). The CDR3 coding sequence is TGTGCCAGTAGTATAGTTCGCGGGTCTTGGGCCAACGTCCTGACTTTC. Protein: CASSIVRGSWANVLTF.

This clonotype was detected many times. V and J are TRBV19 and TRBJ2-1, with D perhaps matching TRBD2 (6 bases). The CDR3 totals 14 residues. The germline V and J ends were trimmed by 8 bases and 2 bases, with 13 bases remaining between them. The germline V gene has CDR1 LNHDA and CDR2 SQIVND (reference sequence). This CDR3 is CASHGRGAYNEQFF. The CDR3 region has the DNA TGTGCCAGTCACGGGAGAGGGGCCTACAATGAGCAGTTCTTC.

V gene TRBV20-1 combines with J gene TRBJ2-5, with TRBD1 identical over 7 bases. CDR1 is DFQATT, CDR2 SNEGSKA, per germline (reference sequence). CDR3 size: 14 residues. J gave up 0 bases and V 3 bases, and 4 bases lay outside the gene matches. The CDR3 loop is CSARRGTDQETQYF. In DNA, the CDR3 is TGCAGTGCTAGGAGGGGGACAGACCAAGAGACCCAGTACTTC.

A word on this clonotype: A read error may be the cause here, since a much bigger clone is one base away. The chain joins TRBV11-2 to TRBJ2-3; D could derive from TRBD1 or TRBD2 (5 bases each). The CDR3 is 16 residues long. Germline V lookup: CDR1 SGHAT, CDR2 FQNNGV. The CDR3 is CASSLGRQPGADTRYF. DNA for the CDR3: TGTGCCAGCAGCTTAGGTCGGCAGCCCGGGGCAGATACGCGGTATTTT.

Ten or more counts support this clonotype. The genes are TRBV6-5 and TRBJ2-5; D is possibly TRBD1 (6 bases). Trimming shortened V by 2 bases and J by 2 bases, and 15 bases separated the two germline ends. CDR1 is MNHEY and CDR2 is SVGAGI in the germline V gene. This CDR3 has 16 residues. Here the CDR3 DNA reads TGTGCCAGCAGTTACCGGACAGCGCAAGGGCAAGAGACCCAGTACTTC. Residues: CASSYRTAQGQETQYF.

This clonotype was counted a few times. The chain links TRBV6-1 to TRBJ2-7; D perhaps matches TRBD2 (5 bases). The V gene's germline CDR1 is MNHNS and CDR2 SASEGT. The V gene lost 7 bases and the J gene lost 4 bases, with 20 bases spanning the gap. The CDR3 is made up of 15 amino acids. The CDR3 sequence: CASILEGTGVYEQYF. CDR3 DNA: TGTGCCAGCATCCTCGAAGGTACCGGGGTGTACGAGCAGTACTTC.

This clonotype has at least ten counts. CDR3 sequence reads: CASSPNPGAYEQYF. CDR3 nucleotides: TGTGCCAGCAGCCCCAACCCAGGGGCCTACGAGCAGTACTTC. The chain joins TRBV7-2 to TRBJ2-7, with D maybe TRBD1 (6 bases). The V gene lost 5 bases and the J gene lost 2 bases, with 13 bases spanning the gap. Germline CDR1 reads SGHTA; CDR2 reads FQGNSA. The CDR3 extends over 14 amino acids.

Ten or more counts support this clonotype. This chain links TRBV20-1 with TRBJ2-5; perhaps TRBD1 as D (6 bases). CDR3 length: 15 amino acids. V was shortened by 2 bases and J by 2 bases, with 15 bases between the two germline ends. Germline V lookup: CDR1 DFQATT, CDR2 SNEGSKA (reference sequence). CDR3 protein: CSARTGTYSQETQYF. The CDR3 nucleotides are TGCAGTGCTAGAACAGGGACCTACTCACAAGAGACCCAGTACTTC.

This clonotype has at least ten counts. This chain uses TRBV4-3 with TRBJ1-3, with D maybe TRBD1 (5 bases). Between the trimmed V and J ends, which lost 4 bases and 0 bases, there was a span of 19 bases. The CDR3 sequence is 18 residues long. The germline V gene encodes CDR1 LGHNA and CDR2 YSLEER. CDR3 in DNA: TGCGCCAGCAGCCTCAACCTGGGGCAGGGAAGCTCTGGAAACACCATATATTTT. Translation gives CASSLNLGQGSSGNTIYF.